One sample yielded the 31 T cell receptor beta chains listed below, sequenced in a study of T cell changes during pregnancy in multiple sclerosis. Here immunoSEQ multiplex PCR was the method, and the copy in TCRdb shows in-frame clones only, minus some. This sample has roughly 100,000 clones; about 89% occur once, and the top ten carry 1.6%. Sample: peripheral blood, taken before pregnancy. The origin of the receptors is a female donor with multiple sclerosis, enrolled in a pregnancy study.

The chain couples TRBV6-5 to TRBJ2-1; 8 bases agree with TRBD2. Trimming removed 0 bases from V and 9 bases from J; junction bases left unmatched: 10. The germline V gene encodes CDR1 MNHEY and CDR2 SVGAGI. The CDR3 has 16 residues. The CDR3 reads CASSYSPSGSFSEQFF. The DNA of the CDR3 is TGTGCCAGCAGTTACTCCCCAAGCGGGAGCTTTTCTGAGCAGTTCTTC.

The chain links TRBV7-9 to TRBJ1-2; weak D call: TRBD1 (5 bases). Germline loops: CDR1 SEHNR, CDR2 FQNEAQ (reference sequence). This CDR3 spans 13 amino acids. Trimming stripped 4 bases from V and 3 bases from J, with 9 bases between. CDR3 DNA: TGTGCCAGCAGCTCCCGGGGGGACTATGGCTACACCTTC. It is translated as CASSSRGDYGYTF.

The chain carries TRBV29-1 and TRBJ1-1; 11 nucleotides align to TRBD1. Germline lookup yields CDR1 SQVTM and CDR2 ANQGSEA. The V segment lost 3 bases and the J segment 9 bases; nucleotides outside the gene matches: 30. CDR3 length: 21 residues. The CDR3 DNA sequence: TGCAGCGTTGATTGCCACCGGACAGGGGGCGCATTTTCCGGGTTTAGGTATCAAGCTTTCTTT. This sequence encodes CSVDCHRTGGAFSGFRYQAFF.

The chain joins TRBV29-1 to TRBJ1-2; D perhaps matches TRBD1 (5 bases). CDR3 size: 12 residues. CDR1 is SQVTM, CDR2 ANQGSEA, per germline. The ends were cut back, 4 bases at V and 5 bases at J, with 11 bases in the middle. As DNA, the CDR3 is TGCAGCGTTGCCTCAGGGATTTATGGCTACACCTTC. Residues: CSVASGIYGYTF.

The gene calls are TRBV7-3 and TRBJ2-6, with D perhaps TRBD2 (7 bases). This CDR3 comprises 17 residues. V was shortened by 2 bases and J by 4 bases, with 15 bases between the two germline ends. CDR1 is SGHTA, CDR2 FQGTGA, per germline. The CDR3 loop reads CASSLRARGQGANVLTF. The CDR3 nucleotides are TGTGCCAGCAGCTTACGCGCGCGGGGGCAGGGGGCCAACGTCCTGACTTTC.

The chain employs TRBV11-2 and TRBJ2-1; a possible D gene is TRBD1 (5 bases). V lost 4 bases to trimming and J lost 7 bases, with 11 bases between them. The germline V gene has CDR1 SGHAT and CDR2 FQNNGV. The CDR3 covers 13 residues. CDR3 bases: TGTGCCAGCAGCTCTGGGGCTGTAAATGAGCAGTTCTTC. Its protein product is CASSSGAVNEQFF. The variable domain in full, with the rest retrieved from reference TRBV11-2 and TRBJ2-1, is EAGVAQSPRYKIIEKRQSVAFWCNPISGHATLYWYQQILGQGPKLLIQFQNNGVVDDSQLPKDRFSAERLKGVDSTLKIQPAKLEDSAVYLCASSSGAVNEQFFGPGTRLTVL.

The chain combines TRBV5-1 with TRBJ2-1, with 11 bases that match TRBD2. Germline CDR1 is SGHRS and CDR2 is YFSETQ. This CDR3 is 15 amino acids long. The junction had 6 bases not matched to a gene; V was cut back by 4 bases and J by 6 bases. The CDR3 DNA reads TGCGCCAGCAGCCAGGGGACTAGCGGAGTCAATGAGCAGTTCTTC. This codes for CASSQGTSGVNEQFF.

This clone was seen just once. This chain uses TRBV11-1 with TRBJ2-2, with 10 bases that match TRBD2. The trim removed 2 bases at V and 2 bases at J, leaving 5 bases unmatched. The CDR3 has 17 amino acids. Per the germline V gene, CDR1 is SGHAT and CDR2 is FQDESV (reference sequence). The CDR3 DNA follows: TGTGCCAGCAGCTTAATCCCTAGCGGGAGTAACACCGGGGAGCTGTTTTTT. Its protein is CASSLIPSGSNTGELFF.

The chain carries TRBV15 and TRBJ1-5; the D is unclear. Germline CDR1 and CDR2: LNHNV and YYDKDF (reference sequence). V lost 0 bases, J lost 9 bases, and 12 bases lay in between. The CDR3 length is 14 residues. CDR3 loop: CATSRDGSGWPQHF. The CDR3 bases are TGTGCCACCAGCAGAGATGGTAGCGGTTGGCCCCAGCATTTT. The full variable domain, rest sourced from reference TRBV15 and TRBJ1-5, is DAMVIQNPRYQVTQFGKPVTLSCSQTLNHNVMYWYQQKSSQAPKLLFHYYDKDFNNEADTPDNFQSRRPNTSFCFLDIRSPGLGDTAMYLCATSRDGSGWPQHFGDGTRLSIL.

This rearrangement joins TRBV5-4 to TRBJ1-1; possible D gene TRBD1, 5 bases. Germline V gene lookup returns CDR1 SGHNT and CDR2 YYREEE (reference sequence). This CDR3 region has 15 residues. V was pared by 5 bases and J by 0 bases, with 14 bases between. The DNA for the CDR3 is TGTGCCAGCAGGGCTGGACAACCGATGAACACTGAAGCTTTCTTT. It codes for CASRAGQPMNTEAFF. Variable domain in full (rest from reference TRBV5-4 and TRBJ1-1): ETGVTQSPTHLIKTRGQQVTLRCSSQSGHNTVSWYQQALGQGPQFIFQYYREEENGRGNFPPRFSGLQFPNYSSELNVNALELDDSALYLCASRAGQPMNTEAFFGQGTRLTVV.

The rearrangement links TRBV7-2 to TRBJ2-7, with 13 bases aligning to TRBD2. This CDR3 has 16 residues. With 3 bases clipped from V and 7 bases from J, the junction kept 9 bases outside the gene matches. The V gene's germline CDR1 is SGHTA and CDR2 FQGNSA. CDR3 sequence: CASSFRTSGRTREQYF. CDR3 nucleotide sequence: TGTGCCAGCAGCTTCAGGACTAGCGGGAGAACTAGGGAGCAGTACTTC. Based on the CDR3 plus reference TRBV7-2 and TRBJ2-7, the full variable domain is GAGVSQSPSNKVTEKGKDVELRCDPISGHTALYWYRQSLGQGLEFLIYFQGNSAPDKSGLPSDRFSAERTGGSVSTLTIQRTQQEDSAVYLCASSFRTSGRTREQYFGPGTRLTVT.

Worth noting for this clone: One junction end does not reproduce the germline sequence, and a read error may be involved. In nucleotides, the CDR3 is TGTGCCAGCAGCTTAGCGGGGATGGGGACAGGAATAGTATTC. Protein: CASSLAGMGTGIVF. The rearrangement joins TRBV11-3 to TRBJ2-7; TRBD1 matches 8 bases. The CDR3 extends over 14 amino acids. Germline CDR1 and CDR2: SGHNT and YENEEA.

The J gene is TRBJ1-2, the V gene TRBV27, with D perhaps matching TRBD1 (5 bases). Trimming removed 5 bases at V and 0 bases at J, with 10 bases between. Germline CDR1 reads MNHEY; CDR2 reads SMNVEV (reference sequence). The CDR3 loop spans 14 amino acids. CDR3 loop: CASSVRQSNYGYTF. The CDR3 region has the DNA TGTGCCAGCAGTGTCCGACAGTCTAACTATGGCTACACCTTC.

The CDR3 loop reads CASSLPSQYPTF. DNA for the CDR3: TGTGCCAGCAGCTTGCCGTCCCAGTATCCCACCTTC. The chain joins TRBV5-6 to TRBJ1-2; D is uncertain. The V gene's germline CDR1 is SGHDT and CDR2 YYEEEE. Trimming stripped 1 base from V and 13 bases from J, with 14 bases between. The CDR3 runs to 12 residues.

As regards this clone: The sample contains more than one DNA sequence encoding this CDR3. The genes are TRBV19 and TRBJ1-1; 9 bases fit TRBD1. This CDR3 has 16 amino acids. Germline CDR1 reads LNHDA; CDR2 reads SQIVND (reference sequence). Trimming cost V 4 bases and J 1 base; bases outside gene matches: 7. CDR3 nucleotide sequence: TGTGCCAGTAGTAGACACACAGGGGGCCCGAACACTGAAGCTTTCTTT. It translates to CASSRHTGGPNTEAFF.

The chain employs TRBV7-2 and TRBJ2-2; 8 bases align to TRBD2. With V trimmed by 1 base and J by 1 base, 5 bases remained unmatched. The CDR3 is 17 residues long. Germline V CDR1 and CDR2: SGHTA, FQGNSA. The CDR3 region is CASSLERSGVNTGELFF. Written as DNA, the CDR3 is TGTGCCAGCAGCTTAGAGCGTAGCGGGGTGAACACCGGGGAGCTGTTTTTT.

This clone was observed a single time. The V call is TRBV29-1, the J call TRBJ1-2, with D possibly TRBD1 on 6 matching bases. Germline-derived CDR1 and CDR2 are SQVTM and ANQGSEA. V lost 5 bases and J lost 8, with 12 bases in between. The CDR3 runs 11 residues. The CDR3 coding sequence is TGCAGCGTTAAACAGGGAGTAGGCTACACCTTC. Translation: CSVKQGVGYTF.

This chain joins TRBV19 and TRBJ2-7; the D gene is possibly TRBD2 (5 bases). CDR3 length equals 15 residues. V dropped 3 bases and J dropped 3 bases, with 15 bases sitting between them. CDR1 LNHDA and CDR2 SQIVND come from the germline V gene (reference sequence). CDR3 in DNA: TGTGCCAGTAGTATTAACACCGGGAACGTCTACGAGCAGTACTTC. Translation: CASSINTGNVYEQYF.

V is TRBV18 and J is TRBJ2-1; 10 bases match TRBD2. Germline V gene data show CDR1 as KGHSH and CDR2 as LQKENI. The CDR3 length is 15 residues. After removal of 6 bases from V and 4 bases from J, the junction contained 6 bases not matched to a gene. CDR3 region: CASSPGLATYNEQFF. Written as DNA, the CDR3 is TGTGCCAGCTCGCCGGGACTAGCGACATACAATGAGCAGTTCTTC.

The rearrangement joins TRBV6-1 to TRBJ1-6, with 8 positions matching TRBD1. CDR3 length: 15 residues. Germline CDR1 reads MNHNS; CDR2 reads SASEGT. The V and J ends lost 6 bases and 6 bases, in that order; junction bases with no gene match: 7. In DNA, the CDR3 is TGTGCCAGCAGCCGGACAGGGAGGACTAATTCACCCCTCCACTTT. It translates to CASSRTGRTNSPLHF.

This chain links TRBV7-2 with TRBJ2-7; TRBD2 is a possible D gene (5 bases). The CDR3 extends over 14 amino acids. CDR1 and CDR2 from the germline V gene are SGHTA and FQGNSA. V lost 2 bases and J lost 2, with 10 bases in between. DNA for the CDR3: TGTGCCAGCAGCTTACGAAGCGGCCCCTACGAGCAGTACTTC. Amino acids: CASSLRSGPYEQYF.

The rearrangement joins TRBV11-3 to TRBJ2-1, with D possibly being TRBD2 (5 bases). From germline, CDR1 is SGHNT and CDR2 YENEEA. V lost 5 bases and J lost 7, with 18 bases in between. This CDR3 has 15 residues. The CDR3 region is CASSPTTVAKNEQFF. CDR3 in DNA: TGTGCCAGCAGCCCGACCACCGTAGCGAAGAATGAGCAGTTCTTC.

This clone showed up just once. This chain joins TRBV29-1 and TRBJ1-2, with unresolved D. V shed 6 bases and J shed 6 bases, with 20 bases lying between them. The length of the CDR3 is 14 residues. The germline V gene has CDR1 SQVTM and CDR2 ANQGSEA. The CDR3 DNA reads as TGCAGCGTCTCCCCCCGCCAGGCCCCAAATGGCTACACCTTC. Translating gives CSVSPRQAPNGYTF.

The chain employs TRBV6-1 and TRBJ2-5; the D is unclear. The V end was cut by 7 bases, the J end by 3 bases, with 12 bases between. This CDR3 has 13 residues. The V gene's germline CDR1 is MNHNS and CDR2 SASEGT. CDR3 residues: CASKVIGEETQYF. CDR3 DNA: TGTGCCAGCAAAGTTATAGGAGAAGAGACCCAGTACTTC.

This chain connects TRBV2 to TRBJ2-7; 14 bases fit TRBD2. CDR1 and CDR2 (germline): SNHLY, FYNNEI. V dropped 6 bases and J dropped 1; count of bases not matched to a gene: 8. The CDR3 extends over 17 amino acids. CDR3 in DNA: TGTGCCAGCAGGGGGACTAGCGGGAGAACCGAATCCTACGAGCAGTACTTC. Translated: CASRGTSGRTESYEQYF. The variable domain in full, with the rest retrieved from reference TRBV2 and TRBJ2-7, is EPEVTQTPSHQVTQMGQEVILRCVPISNHLYFYWYRQILGQKVEFLVSFYNNEISEKSEIFDDQFSVERPDGSNFTLKIRSTKLEDSAMYFCASRGTSGRTESYEQYFGPGTRLTVT.

The gene calls are TRBV6-5 and TRBJ2-7; TRBD2 aligns across 8 bases. Germline CDR1 and CDR2: MNHEY and SVGAGI. V was pared by 2 bases and J by 6 bases, with 9 bases of the junction left unmatched. CDR3 length: 15 residues. CDR3 sequence (DNA): TGTGCCAGCAGTTACAGCGGGGGAGGGGTGTCCGAGCAGTACTTC. This translates into CASSYSGGGVSEQYF.

The chain combines TRBV14 with TRBJ2-3; TRBD2 aligns across 8 bases. Germline V gene lookup returns CDR1 SGHDN and CDR2 FVKESK. J was trimmed by 3 bases and V by 10 bases; bases with no gene match: 9. CDR3 length equals 14 residues. The CDR3 sequence is CAIVAGSGTDTQYF. As DNA, the CDR3 is TGTGCCATCGTAGCGGGGAGTGGGACAGATACGCAGTATTTT.

This rearrangement joins TRBV19 to TRBJ1-1; D is possibly TRBD1 (5 bases). The germline V gene has CDR1 LNHDA and CDR2 SQIVND (reference sequence). This CDR3 contains 13 residues. The V gene lost 6 bases and the J gene lost 1 base, with 9 bases spanning the gap. The CDR3 loop reads CASSRAGNTEAFF. CDR3 DNA: TGTGCCAGTAGCAGGGCAGGGAACACTGAAGCTTTCTTT. Filled out from reference TRBV19 and TRBJ1-1, the complete variable domain reads DGGITQSPKYLFRKEGQNVTLSCEQNLNHDAMYWYRQDPGQGLRLIYYSQIVNDFQKGDIAEGYSVSREKKESFPLTVTSAQKNPTAFYLCASSRAGNTEAFFGQGTRLTVV.

The gene calls are TRBV18 and TRBJ1-4, with D perhaps matching TRBD1 (5 bases). From germline, CDR1 is KGHSH and CDR2 LQKENI. The CDR3 sequence is 20 residues long. Between the trimmed V and J ends, which lost 3 bases and 7 bases, there was a span of 30 bases. As DNA, the CDR3 is TGTGCCAGCTCACCCTATACTCTAGGGGTCTTGGCGTTGAGTAGTGAAAAACTGTTTTTT. Amino acid sequence: CASSPYTLGVLALSSEKLFF.

The chain uses TRBV13 and TRBJ1-3, with D perhaps matching TRBD1 (6 bases). Trimming left V 3 bases short and J 3 bases short, with 9 bases between. Germline loops: CDR1 PRHDT, CDR2 FYEKMQ (reference sequence). The CDR3 contains 14 residues. CDR3 amino acids: CASSFRQVGNTIYF. The CDR3 DNA reads TGTGCCAGCAGCTTTCGACAGGTTGGAAACACCATATATTTT.

The J gene is TRBJ1-3, the V gene TRBV27; D not certain. The CDR3 length is 23 residues. Trimming cost V 10 bases and J 1 base, with 41 bases left between them. The germline gives CDR1 MNHEY, CDR2 SMNVEV (reference sequence). The CDR3 DNA follows: TGTGCCAACGAACCCCCCCTCTTGTTAGGTGTCAAGCGGGAACTTCGGTCTGGAAACACCATATATTTT. Residues: CANEPPLLLGVKRELRSGNTIYF.